This T cell receptor (beta chain) was retrieved from a study of early T cells in non-severe SARS-CoV-2 infection. V was trimmed by 1 base and J by 8 bases, leaving 9 bases between them. This CDR3 is 14 amino acids long. In germline, CDR1 is SGHVS, CDR2 FQNEAQ. From the 5' RACE reads, TCRdb called clonotypes with MiXCR, one entry per CDR3 protein. The repertoire holds about 77,000 distinct CDR3 sequences, with over 9% as singletons. The source material was whole blood. The chain has TRBV7-8 and TRBJ1-6; the D is unclear. The clonotype originates from an adult who was a healthcare worker with PCR-confirmed SARS-CoV-2 infection or an uninfected control (not recorded which). CDR3 sequence: CASSLGQEHSPLHF. The CDR3 nucleotides read TGTGCCAGCAGCTTAGGGCAGGAGCATTCACCCCTCCACTTT.